The 18 T cell receptor beta chains below all came from one sample that was sequenced in a study of control samples from healthy donors and cancer patients. The assay was immunoSEQ multiplex PCR, and TCRdb's table has in-frame clones only and misses some. Counted here are around 82,000 clones, approximately 89% occurring once; the ten biggest clones make up more than 7%. The sample consisted of blood. The source of these receptors is a middle-aged man in good health.

The rearrangement links TRBV5-1 to TRBJ2-5; D is uncertain. Germline V gene data show CDR1 as SGHRS and CDR2 as YFSETQ. V lost 0 bases and J 5 bases, leaving 8 bases between the germline ends. This CDR3 is built from 13 residues. The chain's CDR3 is CASSLDRRETQYF. The CDR3 region has the DNA TGCGCCAGCAGCTTGGATCGTCGGGAGACCCAGTACTTC.

This clone came up once. J is TRBJ1-6 and V is TRBV10-3, with 8 bases lining up with TRBD1. The CDR3 has 13 amino acids. Germline CDR1 and CDR2: ENHRY and SYGVKD. Trimming cost V 6 bases and J 8 bases; bases outside gene matches: 3. Written as DNA, the CDR3 is TGTGCCATCAGGGGGACAGGAGATTCACCCCTCCACTTT. It codes for CAIRGTGDSPLHF.

This clone appeared a single time. The chain is built from TRBV7-9 and TRBJ1-1; weak D call: TRBD1 (5 bases). CDR1 is SEHNR, CDR2 FQNEAQ, per germline (reference sequence). The CDR3 spans 18 residues. V was trimmed by 4 bases and J by 4 bases, leaving 25 bases between them. CDR3 region: CASSSIRRGMERGTEAFF. CDR3 in DNA: TGTGCCAGCAGCTCTATCCGTAGAGGAATGGAGAGGGGCACTGAAGCTTTCTTT.

This sequence joins TRBV6-1 and TRBJ2-2; 7 bases fit TRBD2. CDR3 size: 15 residues. Germline V gene data show CDR1 as MNHNS and CDR2 as SASEGT. The J segment lost 2 bases and the V segment lost 3 bases, leaving 3 bases of the junction unmatched. CDR3 sequence reads: CASSEGDYNTGELFF. DNA of the CDR3: TGTGCCAGCAGTGAGGGGGACTATAACACCGGGGAGCTGTTTTTT.

CDR3 in amino acids: CASSPGQAPFSGNTIYF. DNA for the CDR3: TGCGCCAGCAGCCCCGGACAGGCACCATTCTCTGGAAACACCATATATTTT. The rearrangement uses TRBV5-1 and TRBJ1-3; 7 bases agree with TRBD1. Looked up from germline, CDR1 is SGHRS and CDR2 is YFSETQ. After removal of 4 bases from V and 0 bases from J, the junction contained 10 bases not matched to a gene. The CDR3 is 17 amino acids.

V is TRBV19 and J is TRBJ1-5; 11 bases align to TRBD1. Trimming at V came to 6 bases and at J to 7 bases, leaving 8 bases not matched to a gene. CDR1 and CDR2 (germline): LNHDA, SQIVND (reference sequence). The CDR3 loop spans 15 amino acids. The CDR3: CASRMDRDRGQPQHF. The CDR3 region has the DNA TGTGCCAGTAGAATGGACCGGGACAGGGGGCAGCCCCAGCATTTT.

This clone has just a few counts. V usage is TRBV7-3 and J usage is TRBJ1-2; TRBD1 might be the D (6 bases). The V end lost 0 bases, the J end lost 3 bases, and 11 bases lay between the germline ends. The CDR3 length is 15 residues. CDR1 is SGHTA and CDR2 is FQGTGA in the germline V gene. CDR3 sequence (DNA): TGTGCCAGCAGCTTAACTGGGGGGCCCCACTATGGCTACACCTTC. Translating gives CASSLTGGPHYGYTF.

This chain links TRBV7-8 with TRBJ1-5; D is perhaps TRBD1 (5 bases). Per the germline V gene, CDR1 is SGHVS and CDR2 is FQNEAQ. This CDR3 spans 14 amino acids. Trimming cost V 5 bases and J 2 bases, with 10 bases left between them. The CDR3 sequence: CASSPQEGNQPQHF. CDR3 nucleotides: TGTGCCAGCAGCCCACAGGAGGGCAATCAGCCCCAGCATTTT. The full variable domain, completed using reference TRBV7-8 and TRBJ1-5, is GAGVSQSPRYKVAKRGQDVALRCDPISGHVSLFWYQQALGQGPEFLTYFQNEAQLDKSGLPSDRFFAERPEGSVSTLKIQRTQQEDSAVYLCASSPQEGNQPQHFGDGTRLSIL.

This clone was detected only once. The chain combines TRBV3-1 (or the pseudogene TRBV3-2) with TRBJ2-1, with D tentatively TRBD2 (7 bases). The CDR3 contains 16 residues. With 2 bases removed from V and 5 bases from J, the gap between germline ends came to 16 bases. Germline V lookup: CDR1 LGHDT, CDR2 YNNKEL (reference sequence). CDR3 region: CASSQWGGGNDNEQFF. CDR3 DNA: TGTGCCAGCAGCCAATGGGGCGGGGGCAATGACAATGAGCAGTTCTTC.

The chain carries TRBV7-9 and TRBJ2-2; the D is unclear. The CDR3 length is 13 residues. Deletions cut 5 bases from V and 7 bases from J, with 11 bases between. The germline CDR1 and CDR2 sequences are SEHNR and FQNEAQ (reference sequence). This CDR3 is CASSPRRFGELFF. CDR3 DNA: TGTGCCAGCAGCCCTCGTCGTTTCGGGGAGCTGTTTTTT.

The rearrangement joins TRBV6-5 to TRBJ2-3; D may be TRBD2 (5 bases). Trimming removed 0 bases from V and 6 bases from J, with 13 bases in between. From germline, CDR1 is MNHEY and CDR2 SVGAGI. This CDR3 is built from 15 residues. CDR3: CASSYSYPGSDTQYF. As DNA, the CDR3 is TGTGCCAGCAGTTACTCGTATCCGGGGTCGGATACGCAGTATTTT.

The chain recombines TRBV27 with TRBJ1-5; 8 nucleotides match TRBD1. V shed 6 bases and J 2 bases; nucleotides not matched to a gene: 3. The CDR3 contains 14 residues. Germline assignment: CDR1 MNHEY and CDR2 SMNVEV (reference sequence). CDR3 sequence (DNA): TGTGCCAGCAGCTTGACAGGGGGCAATCAGCCCCAGCATTTT. Translated, it gives CASSLTGGNQPQHF.

The V and J genes are TRBV6-5 and TRBJ2-3; 8 bases are a match to TRBD1. The V segment lost 5 bases and the J segment 1 base; nucleotides outside the gene matches: 5. The CDR3 contains 15 residues. Germline V lookup: CDR1 MNHEY, CDR2 SVGAGI. The CDR3 protein is CASSPSGQGTDTQYF. The CDR3 nucleotides are TGTGCCAGCAGTCCATCGGGACAGGGCACAGATACGCAGTATTTT.

This sequence joins TRBV10-3 and TRBJ1-5; TRBD1 agrees at 8 bases. With 9 bases clipped from V and 2 bases from J, the junction kept 6 bases outside the gene matches. The CDR3 runs to 14 residues. CDR1 ENHRY and CDR2 SYGVKD come from the germline V gene. The CDR3 coding sequence is TGTGCCATACGACAGGGGTTGGGCAATCAGCCCCAGCATTTT. Translating gives CAIRQGLGNQPQHF.

The V gene is TRBV4-1, the J gene TRBJ1-1, with D unresolved. The germline V gene encodes CDR1 MGHRA and CDR2 YSYEKL. Trimming stripped 3 bases from V and 2 bases from J, with 16 bases between. This CDR3 is built from 16 residues. CDR3 DNA: TGCGCCAGCAGCCACCCTAGAAACACCCCCAACACTGAAGCTTTCTTT. It codes for CASSHPRNTPNTEAFF.

The chain recombines TRBV5-1 with TRBJ1-2; the D gene is possibly TRBD1 (5 bases). The germline CDR1 and CDR2 sequences are SGHRS and YFSETQ. CDR3 length: 12 amino acids. The V gene lost 2 bases and the J gene lost 6 bases, with 8 bases spanning the gap. The CDR3 DNA reads as TGCGCCAGCAGCTTAGACAGAGATGGCTACACCTTC. Protein sequence: CASSLDRDGYTF.

The chain uses TRBV24-1 and TRBJ2-7, with D tentatively TRBD1 (7 bases). The germline V and J ends were trimmed by 2 bases and 3 bases, with 19 bases remaining between them. Germline CDR1 and CDR2: KGHDR and SFDVKD. This CDR3 has 17 residues. The DNA for the CDR3 is TGTGCCACCAGTGATTCTGGGGGGACAGAAGCTCGCTACGAGCAGTACTTC. Translating gives CATSDSGGTEARYEQYF.

The CDR3 nucleotides read TGTGCCAGCAGCGGGGTGGTGTGGGGCGAGCAGTACTTC. It specifies CASSGVVWGEQYF. The chain links TRBV6-5 to TRBJ2-7; TRBD2 is a possible D gene (5 bases). The germline gives CDR1 MNHEY, CDR2 SVGAGI. The CDR3 length is 13 residues. Trimming removed 6 bases from V and 6 bases from J, with 15 bases in between.